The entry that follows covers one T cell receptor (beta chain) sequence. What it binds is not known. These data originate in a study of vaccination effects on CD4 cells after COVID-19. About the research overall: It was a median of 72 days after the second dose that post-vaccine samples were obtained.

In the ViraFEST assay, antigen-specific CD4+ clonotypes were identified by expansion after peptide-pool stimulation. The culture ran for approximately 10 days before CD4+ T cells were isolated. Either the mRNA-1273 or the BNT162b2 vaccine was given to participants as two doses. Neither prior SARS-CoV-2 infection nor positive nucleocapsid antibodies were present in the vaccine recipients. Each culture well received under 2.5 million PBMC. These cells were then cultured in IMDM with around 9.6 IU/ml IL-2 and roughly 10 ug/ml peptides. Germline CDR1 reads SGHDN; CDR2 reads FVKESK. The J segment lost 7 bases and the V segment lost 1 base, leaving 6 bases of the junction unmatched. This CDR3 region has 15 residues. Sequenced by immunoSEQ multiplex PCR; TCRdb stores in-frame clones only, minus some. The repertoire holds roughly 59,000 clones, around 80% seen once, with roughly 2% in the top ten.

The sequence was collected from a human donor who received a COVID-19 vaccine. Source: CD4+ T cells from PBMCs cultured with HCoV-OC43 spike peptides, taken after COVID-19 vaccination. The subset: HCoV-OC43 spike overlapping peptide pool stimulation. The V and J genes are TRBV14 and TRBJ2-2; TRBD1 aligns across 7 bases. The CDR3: CASSQGQGRHGELFF. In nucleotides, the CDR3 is TGTGCCAGCAGCCAAGGACAGGGCCGCCACGGGGAGCTGTTTTTT.